This T cell receptor beta chain was documented in a study of cytomegalovirus exposure and HLA in healthy donors. Study results and caveats: Fewer than 200 TCR beta chains were listed as cytomegalovirus-associated. The majority of TCR sequences were rare, yet some public TCRs appeared in many donors.

Points on this clone: Its antigen is currently unknown.

Germline V CDR1 and CDR2: SGHRS, YFSETQ. V shed 7 bases, J shed 6 bases, and the junction held 7 bases outside the gene matches. The CDR3 runs to 14 residues. Using immunoSEQ multiplex PCR, the repertoire was profiled, and TCRdb retains in-frame clones only, with some absent. Of fewer than 150,000 clones listed, more than 75% are singletons. This receptor was obtained from a man in his late teens or twenties in good health and CMV-seronegative. The sequenced sample consisted of PBMCs. The rearrangement uses TRBV5-1 and TRBJ2-1, with 10 nucleotides matching TRBD2. This CDR3 reads CASRISGGGNEQFF. The CDR3 nucleotides read TGCGCCAGCCGTATCAGCGGGGGGGGCAATGAGCAGTTCTTC.